This is a list of T cell receptor beta chains from one sample in a study of cytomegalovirus exposure and HLA in healthy donors. Repertoires were generated with immunoSEQ multiplex PCR, while TCRdb's copy carries only in-frame clones and drops some. This table has about 130,000 clones, less than 80% appearing once. The material sequenced was PBMCs. These receptors came from a man aged 35 to 55 in good health and CMV-seropositive. Each CDR3 is given with its conserved first and last residue. The order of the fields is clone size, J gene, CDR3 length, D gene, V gene, CDR3 DNA, CDR3 protein. D genes are given only for firm matches. Clone size is stated in some rows and not others, as once, few, many or a class when expanded.

>.|TRBJ1-4|14|TRBD1|TRBV13
TGTGCCAGCAGCTTCAGGCAGGGGGTTGAAAAACTGTTTTTT
CASSFRQGVEKLFF
>.|TRBJ2-2|19|TRBD2|TRBV27
TGTGCCAGCAGTCCCTCAGGACTAGCGGGGACCCTTAACACCGGGGAGCTGTTTTTT
CASSPSGLAGTLNTGELFF
>.|TRBJ1-2|18|.|TRBV10-3
TGTGCCATCAGTGAGGGCCAGGGCATATGGGCAAGGGCTTATGGCTACACCTTC
CAISEGQGIWARAYGYTF
>.|TRBJ1-4|15|.|TRBV6-5
TGTGCCAGCAGTGTTCTTGGGACAACCCATGAAAAACTGTTTTTT
CASSVLGTTHEKLFF
>few|TRBJ2-1|17|TRBD1|TRBV4-1
TGCGCCAGCAGCCCCGGGACAGCGTTAAATTCCTACAATGAGCAGTTCTTC
CASSPGTALNSYNEQFF
>.|TRBJ1-1|14|TRBD1|TRBV5-1
TGCGCCAGCAGCCCTGGGACAGTGAATACTGAAGCTTTCTTT
CASSPGTVNTEAFF
>.|TRBJ2-7|15|TRBD2|TRBV27
TGTGCCAGCAGTTACGGTAGCGGGAGGCTGTACGAGCAGTACTTC
CASSYGSGRLYEQYF
>.|TRBJ2-1|18|TRBD1|TRBV5-6
TGTGCCAGCAGCTTGGAGGGACAGGCGCCGTTCTCCTACAATGAGCAGTTCTTC
CASSLEGQAPFSYNEQFF
>few|TRBJ2-7|16|.|TRBV5-1
TGCGCCAGCAGCTTGGGGGGTAGTCAGGACACCTACGAGCAGTACTTC
CASSLGGSQDTYEQYF
>.|TRBJ1-3|17|.|TRBV21-1
TGTGCCAGCAGCAAAGTATTGGGCAAGCTCTCTGGAAACACCATATATTTT
CASSKVLGKLSGNTIYF
>.|TRBJ2-3|11|TRBD2|TRBV7-9
TGTGCCAGCAGCGGCGGGAGTACGCAGTATTTT
CASSGGSTQYF
>.|TRBJ1-2|15|TRBD1|TRBV27
TGTGCCAGCAGTTATACGGGACAGGGGAACTATGGCTACACCTTC
CASSYTGQGNYGYTF